The 28 T cell receptor beta chains below come from one sample, sequenced in a study of multiple sclerosis patients with progressive multifocal leukoencephalopathy. Data came from immunoSEQ multiplex PCR; TCRdb stores just in-frame clones and leaves some out. The table includes around 28,000 clones, about 88% detected once. Time point meaning: before natalizumab initiation. Material: PBMCs. The receptors were gathered from a human donor with multiple sclerosis.

This clone was detected only a few times. The rearrangement joins TRBV18 to TRBJ1-1; D is ambiguous. The CDR3 contains 13 residues. V was clipped by 2 bases and J by 3 bases, with 7 bases between them. Germline lookup yields CDR1 KGHSH and CDR2 LQKENI. CDR3 DNA: TGTGCCAGCTCACCATGGGTGGACACTGAAGCTTTCTTT. Translated: CASSPWVDTEAFF. Based on the CDR3 plus reference TRBV18 and TRBJ1-1, the full variable domain is NAGVMQNPRHLVRRRGQEARLRCSPMKGHSHVYWYRQLPEEGLKFMVYLQKENIIDESGMPKERFSAEFPKEGPSILRIQQVVRGDSAAYFCASSPWVDTEAFFGQGTRLTVV.

This clone was seen more than once but under ten times. The CDR3 protein is CASKWGQGGDQPQHF. DNA for the CDR3: TGCGCCAGCAAATGGGGACAGGGAGGAGATCAGCCCCAGCATTTT. The J gene is TRBJ1-5, the V gene TRBV5-1, with 9 nucleotides matching TRBD1. Trimming cost V 6 bases and J 5 bases; bases outside gene matches: 9. In germline, CDR1 is SGHRS, CDR2 YFSETQ. There are 15 residues in the CDR3. Combining the CDR3 with reference TRBV5-1 and TRBJ1-5 gives the whole variable domain KAGVTQTPRYLIKTRGQQVTLSCSPISGHRSVSWYQQTPGQGLQFLFEYFSETQRNKGNFPGRFSGRQFSNSRSEMNVSTLELGDSALYLCASKWGQGGDQPQHFGDGTRLSIL.

The J gene is TRBJ2-3, the V gene TRBV9; 7 nucleotides agree with TRBD1. This CDR3 region has 15 residues. The V gene end was trimmed by 6 bases and the J gene end by 0 bases; junction bases not matched to a gene: 7. Germline V gives CDR1 SGDLS, CDR2 YYNGEE. CDR3 sequence (DNA): TGTGCCAGCAACCACGGGACAGATAGCACAGATACGCAGTATTTT. It yields the protein CASNHGTDSTDTQYF.

The rearrangement joins TRBV7-9 to TRBJ2-7; D ambiguous. V lost 2 bases, J lost 2 bases, and 10 bases lay in between. Germline CDR1 reads SEHNR; CDR2 reads FQNEAQ (reference sequence). The CDR3 totals 14 residues. CDR3 DNA: TGTGCCAGCAGCTTACTGTACGGAGCCTACGAGCAGTACTTC. The encoded protein is CASSLLYGAYEQYF.

The chain carries TRBV30 and TRBJ2-1; 10 bases match TRBD1. V gave up 3 bases and J gave up 8 bases; unmatched junction bases: 4. Germline CDR1 is GTSNPN and CDR2 is SVGIG (reference sequence). The CDR3 contains 13 residues. The CDR3: CAWSLGTGDEQFF. CDR3 sequence (DNA): TGTGCCTGGAGCCTTGGGACAGGGGATGAGCAGTTCTTC.

V and J are TRBV9 and TRBJ1-2, with a possible D match to TRBD1 (6 bases). The ends were cut back, 4 bases at V and 2 bases at J, with 15 bases in the middle. The CDR3 totals 15 residues. The germline CDR1 and CDR2 sequences are SGDLS and YYNGEE. CDR3 amino acids: CASSPQGGKNYGYTF. CDR3 nucleotide sequence: TGTGCCAGCAGCCCACAGGGAGGGAAAAACTATGGCTACACCTTC.

The chain uses TRBV4-2 and TRBJ1-1; D remains unclear. Germline V gives CDR1 LGHNA, CDR2 YNFKEQ. The CDR3 contains 14 residues. V dropped 1 base and J dropped 0 bases, with 6 bases sitting between them. The CDR3 bases are TGTGCCAGCAGCCAAGGTAACATGAACACTGAAGCTTTCTTT. It encodes CASSQGNMNTEAFF.

The chain carries TRBV7-9 and TRBJ2-7; either TRBD1 or TRBD2 may fit D (6 bases each). The CDR3 covers 16 residues. Trimming removed 5 bases at V and 4 bases at J, with 21 bases between. The germline CDR1 and CDR2 sequences are SEHNR and FQNEAQ (reference sequence). CDR3 coding DNA: TGTGCCAGCAGCCCGGGACACGGGGGCCTCACTTACGAGCAGTACTTC. Translating gives CASSPGHGGLTYEQYF.

In this sample, this clone turned up once. The chain carries TRBV7-9 and TRBJ2-7, with 7 nucleotides matching TRBD1. Per germline, CDR1 SEHNR and CDR2 FQNEAQ (reference sequence). V dropped 3 bases and J dropped 2; count of bases not matched to a gene: 4. CDR3 length: 14 amino acids. Here the CDR3 reads CASSLGQGAYEQYF. The CDR3 nucleotides are TGTGCCAGCAGCTTGGGGCAGGGGGCCTACGAGCAGTACTTC.

As DNA, the CDR3 is TGCGCCAGCAGCCGGCGACACAATAGCAATCAGCCCCAGCATTTT. Its translation: CASSRRHNSNQPQHF. This chain joins TRBV4-1 and TRBJ1-5; D uncertain. Per germline, CDR1 MGHRA and CDR2 YSYEKL. The CDR3 length is 15 residues. With 4 bases removed from V and 0 bases from J, the gap between germline ends came to 10 bases.

The chain carries TRBV4-1 and TRBJ1-1, with a tentative D call TRBD1 (5 bases). The germline V gene has CDR1 MGHRA and CDR2 YSYEKL. V was shortened by 0 bases and J by 0 bases, with 8 bases between the two germline ends. The CDR3 runs to 15 residues. CDR3 protein: CASSQEPGLNTEAFF. The CDR3 region has the DNA TGCGCCAGCAGCCAAGAGCCAGGGCTGAACACTGAAGCTTTCTTT.

V is TRBV2 and J is TRBJ1-1; D is uncertain. Germline loops: CDR1 SNHLY, CDR2 FYNNEI. With 3 bases removed from V and 1 base from J, the gap between germline ends came to 6 bases. The CDR3 has 13 residues. DNA for the CDR3: TGTGCCAGCAGTGAGTACAGGAACACTGAAGCTTTCTTT. Translated, it gives CASSEYRNTEAFF.

J is TRBJ2-3 and V is TRBV27; a weak D match, TRBD2 (6 bases). Germline lookup yields CDR1 MNHEY and CDR2 SMNVEV (reference sequence). Trimming left V 5 bases short and J 4 bases short, with 16 bases between. The CDR3 has 15 amino acids. CDR3: CASSTPGVWSDTQYF. Here the CDR3 DNA reads TGTGCCAGCAGTACCCCGGGAGTATGGTCAGATACGCAGTATTTT.

Regarding this clone: Other DNA sequences within the sample encode an identical CDR3. The V gene is TRBV7-8, the J gene TRBJ1-2; TRBD1 matches at 8 bases. Germline V CDR1 and CDR2: SGHVS, FQNEAQ. CDR3 length equals 16 residues. The V gene end was trimmed by 0 bases and the J gene end by 4 bases; junction bases not matched to a gene: 7. The CDR3 nucleotides read TGTGCCAGCAGCTTAGCGTTAAAAACAGGGGGCTATGGCTACACCTTC. Protein product: CASSLALKTGGYGYTF.

V is TRBV10-3 and J is TRBJ1-5; 10 bases fit TRBD1. CDR1 ENHRY and CDR2 SYGVKD come from the germline V gene. This CDR3 contains 15 residues. V trimming: 6 bases; J trimming: 1 base; junction bases outside the gene matches: 3. The CDR3 here is CAISSDRGSNQPQHF. CDR3 nucleotides: TGTGCCATCAGCTCGGACAGGGGGAGCAATCAGCCCCAGCATTTT.

The chain recombines TRBV2 with TRBJ1-4; D uncertain. The CDR3 is made up of 14 amino acids. CDR1 SNHLY and CDR2 FYNNEI come from the germline V gene. V lost 3 bases and J 8 bases, leaving 13 bases between the germline ends. CDR3 sequence: CASSDWSGKEKLFF. The CDR3 DNA follows: TGTGCCAGCAGTGACTGGTCAGGAAAGGAAAAACTGTTTTTT.

In nucleotides, the CDR3 is TGCGCCAGCAGCCAAGTTCTCGGGGTAAGCTCCTACGAGCAGTACTTC. Residues: CASSQVLGVSSYEQYF. This chain uses TRBV4-1 with TRBJ2-5; a weak D match, TRBD2 (5 bases). The closer fit of TRBJ2-7 to the DNA end suggests the J call may be wrong. CDR1 is MGHRA, CDR2 YSYEKL, per germline. CDR3 size: 16 residues.

The CDR3 bases are TGTGCCAGCTCGCCCGCCACCCAGACCCAGTACTTC. It translates to CASSPATQTQYF. The genes are TRBV18 and TRBJ2-5; no definite D call. V gave up 6 bases and J gave up 6 bases, with 11 bases separating them. The CDR3 loop spans 12 amino acids. Germline V CDR1 and CDR2: KGHSH, LQKENI.

The V call is TRBV27, the J call TRBJ1-2, with TRBD1 matching over 8 bases. This CDR3 has 14 residues. J gave up 3 bases and V 5 bases, and 5 bases lay outside the gene matches. CDR1 is MNHEY, CDR2 SMNVEV, per germline (reference sequence). CDR3: CASSLDRGYYGYTF. CDR3 in DNA: TGTGCCAGCAGTCTAGACAGGGGATACTATGGCTACACCTTC.

The chain couples TRBV5-4 to TRBJ2-4; 8 nucleotides line up with TRBD1. The germline V gene has CDR1 SGHNT and CDR2 YYREEE (reference sequence). The CDR3 length is 14 residues. V lost 3 bases and J lost 5; bases outside the gene matches: 4. The CDR3 nucleotides read TGTGCCAGCAGCTCGGAGACAGGGGAAAACATTCAGTACTTC. Its translation: CASSSETGENIQYF.

This chain connects TRBV5-1 to TRBJ2-3; TRBD2 agrees at 9 bases. Germline CDR1 SGHRS, CDR2 YFSETQ. This CDR3 spans 15 amino acids. Germline trimming cut 3 bases from V and 3 bases from J; bases unmatched to any gene: 5. CDR3 DNA sequence: TGCGCCAGCAGCTCGGAGCGGGGGGTTACAGATACGCAGTATTTT. Its translation: CASSSERGVTDTQYF.

The chain employs TRBV19 and TRBJ1-4; no reliable D call. The CDR3 has 14 amino acids. Trimming cost V 10 bases and J 8 bases, with 20 bases left between them. The germline V gene has CDR1 LNHDA and CDR2 SQIVND (reference sequence). CDR3 in DNA: TGTGCCACCTGCCCAGCGACGAATTCCGAAAAACTGTTTTTT. This encodes CATCPATNSEKLFF.

V is TRBV27 and J is TRBJ1-6, with D uncertain. V gave up 2 bases and J gave up 7 bases, with 27 bases separating them. CDR1 is MNHEY, CDR2 SMNVEV, per germline (reference sequence). The CDR3 totals 20 residues. The CDR3 region has the DNA TGTGCCAGCAGTTTAGAACCCCACGGCAGTGCCATAACGGGCAATTCACCCCTCCACTTT. This translates into CASSLEPHGSAITGNSPLHF.

The V gene is TRBV6-4, the J gene TRBJ1-2, with D unclear. Trimming left V 8 bases short and J 4 bases short, with 11 bases between. Germline CDR1 and CDR2: MRHNA and SNTAGT. There are 12 residues in the CDR3. Here the CDR3 DNA reads TGTGCCAGCGGGAGCGAGGTCTATGGCTACACCTTC. Protein sequence: CASGSEVYGYTF.

V usage is TRBV5-6 and J usage is TRBJ1-6, with 11 bases fitting TRBD1. This CDR3 has 17 amino acids. V gave up 6 bases and J gave up 9 bases; unmatched junction bases: 14. The germline V gene encodes CDR1 SGHDT and CDR2 YYEEEE. CDR3 in amino acids: CASNKLGTGGPGSPLHF. CDR3 nucleotide sequence: TGTGCCAGCAACAAGCTTGGGACAGGGGGGCCAGGTTCACCCCTCCACTTT.

This chain links TRBV11-2 with TRBJ1-5; tentative D call: TRBD1 (5 bases). Trimming pared 1 base from V and 3 bases from J, leaving 10 bases between. Germline CDR1 reads SGHAT; CDR2 reads FQNNGV. This CDR3 has 15 residues. The CDR3 loop is CASSLGPGFNQPQHF. The CDR3, as DNA: TGTGCCAGCAGCTTAGGTCCAGGGTTCAATCAGCCCCAGCATTTT.

The count of this clone is one. The chain has TRBV18 and TRBJ1-6; 10 positions agree with TRBD1. Per germline, CDR1 KGHSH and CDR2 LQKENI. V lost 4 bases to trimming and J lost 7 bases; unmatched junction nucleotides: 4. The CDR3 covers 15 residues. CDR3 DNA sequence: TGTGCCAGCTCACTGGGACAGGGGTTAAATTCACCCCTCCACTTT. Its translation is CASSLGQGLNSPLHF.

The J gene is TRBJ2-7, the V gene TRBV5-4; TRBD1 matches 7 bases. This CDR3 has 16 amino acids. V dropped 4 bases and J dropped 4; count of bases not matched to a gene: 14. In germline, CDR1 is SGHNT, CDR2 YYREEE (reference sequence). The CDR3 bases are TGTGCCAGCAGCGAGGGACAGCCTAGGGGCCAATACGAGCAGTACTTC. Translated, it gives CASSEGQPRGQYEQYF. Variable domain in full (rest from reference TRBV5-4 and TRBJ2-7): ETGVTQSPTHLIKTRGQQVTLRCSSQSGHNTVSWYQQALGQGPQFIFQYYREEENGRGNFPPRFSGLQFPNYSSELNVNALELDDSALYLCASSEGQPRGQYEQYFGPGTRLTVT.